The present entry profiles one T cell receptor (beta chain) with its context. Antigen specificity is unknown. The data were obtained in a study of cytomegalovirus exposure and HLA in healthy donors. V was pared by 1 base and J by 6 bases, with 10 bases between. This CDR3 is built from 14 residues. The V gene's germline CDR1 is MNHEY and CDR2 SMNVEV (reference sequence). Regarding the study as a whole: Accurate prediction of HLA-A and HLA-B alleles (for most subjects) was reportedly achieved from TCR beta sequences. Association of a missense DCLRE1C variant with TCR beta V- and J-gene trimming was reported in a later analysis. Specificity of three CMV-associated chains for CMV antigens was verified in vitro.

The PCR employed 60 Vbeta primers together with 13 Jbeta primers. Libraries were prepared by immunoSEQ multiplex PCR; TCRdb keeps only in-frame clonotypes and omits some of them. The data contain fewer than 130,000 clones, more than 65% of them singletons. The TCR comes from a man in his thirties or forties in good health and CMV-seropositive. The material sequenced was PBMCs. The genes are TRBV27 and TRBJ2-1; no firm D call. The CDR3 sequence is CASSLWLGRNEQFF. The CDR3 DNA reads TGTGCCAGCAGTTTATGGTTGGGCCGCAATGAGCAGTTCTTC.